These 10 T cell receptor beta chains were sequenced from one sample in a study of vaccination and CD4 T cells after COVID-19 (dated by TCRdb to between 2021 and 2023). The treatment or condition label on this specimen signifies: roughly 10-day PBMC culture with coronavirus spike peptide pools or control peptides (ViraFEST assay). The library was produced with PCR. The sequencer was an Illumina iSeq 100. At the Johns Hopkins FTIC core, DNA from the cultured CD4+ T cells underwent TCR sequencing with the Oncomine TCR Beta short-read assay. TCRdb reprocessed the public reads (quality trimming at Q25 with fastp, clone calling with MiXCR) and kept in-frame beta chains. Identical CDR3 protein sequences are pooled into one entry, listed with their most common genes and DNA. The sample has over 10,000 distinct CDR3 sequences on record, around 56% of them singletons. Around 20% of the sample is held by the ten biggest clonotypes.

For these receptors, no antigen is known. The source material was cultured CD4+ T cells from blood, sampled after SARS-CoV-2 vaccination. The receptors were sampled from a human donor with COVID-19.

This clonotype appeared a few times. This sequence joins TRBV20-1 and TRBJ1-2; D not certain. V was trimmed by 0 bases and J by 6 bases, leaving 23 bases between them. This CDR3 spans 17 amino acids. CDR1 and CDR2 from the germline V gene are DFQATT and SNEGSKA (reference sequence). The DNA of the CDR3 is TGCAGTGCTAGAGAATACTCTAGCCGGACGGTGGTGGATGGCTACACCTTC. Encoded protein: CSAREYSSRTVVDGYTF.

There are a few counts of this clonotype. The chain is built from TRBV20-1 and TRBJ1-3; 7 positions agree with TRBD1. The CDR3 is 14 amino acids. Germline values: CDR1 DFQATT, CDR2 SNEGSKA (reference sequence). Trimming took 3 bases from V and 0 from J; bases not matched to a gene: 2. The CDR3: CSARDRNSGNTIYF. As DNA, the CDR3 is TGCAGTGCTAGGGACAGGAACTCTGGAAACACCATATATTTT.

The chain employs TRBV27 and TRBJ1-5, with D unresolved. CDR1 and CDR2 from the germline V gene are MNHEY and SMNVEV (reference sequence). The germline V and J ends were trimmed by 1 base and 6 bases, with 13 bases remaining between them. The CDR3 length is 15 residues. CDR3 region: CASSLFFGVSQPQHF. Written as DNA, the CDR3 is TGTGCCAGCAGTTTATTTTTCGGGGTTTCTCAGCCCCAGCATTTT.

V is TRBV9 and J is TRBJ1-1, with unresolved D. The germline V gene has CDR1 SGDLS and CDR2 YYNGEE. V gave up 4 bases and J gave up 0 bases, with 7 bases separating them. CDR3 length: 13 amino acids. The CDR3 DNA is TGTGCCAGCAGCCTGATAATGAACACTGAAGCTTTCTTT. This gives the protein CASSLIMNTEAFF.

This clonotype was observed a few times. The CDR3: CSARDPDRGPDNSPLHF. The CDR3 DNA reads TGCAGTGCTAGAGACCCCGACAGGGGGCCCGATAATTCACCCCTCCACTTT. The chain is built from TRBV20-1 and TRBJ1-6; 10 bases are shared with TRBD1. This CDR3 comprises 17 residues. Germline-derived CDR1 and CDR2 are DFQATT and SNEGSKA (reference sequence). The trim removed 0 bases at V and 5 bases at J, leaving 7 bases unmatched.

In its sample, this clonotype was seen a few times. This chain uses TRBV19 with TRBJ1-2; 7 bases align to TRBD1. The CDR3 spans 14 residues. V gave up 7 bases and J gave up 10 bases; unmatched junction bases: 15. Germline V lookup: CDR1 LNHDA, CDR2 SQIVND (reference sequence). This chain's CDR3 is CASTSHKGATFYTF. In nucleotides, the CDR3 is TGTGCCAGTACCTCACACAAGGGGGCTACCTTCTACACCTTC.

The chain links TRBV20-1 to TRBJ2-2, with D uncertain. The CDR3 has 14 amino acids. CDR1 DFQATT and CDR2 SNEGSKA come from the germline V gene (reference sequence). V was cut by 6 bases and J by 1 base, with 12 bases left in between. The chain's CDR3 is CSAKGRVNTGELFF. The CDR3 region has the DNA TGCAGTGCCAAAGGACGGGTGAACACCGGGGAGCTGTTTTTT.

This clonotype has only a few counts. This chain joins TRBV19 and TRBJ1-4, with 7 bases fitting TRBD1. The trim removed 1 base at V and 8 bases at J, leaving 10 bases unmatched. The CDR3 is made up of 16 amino acids. Germline CDR1 and CDR2: LNHDA and SQIVND (reference sequence). The CDR3 bases are TGTGCCAGTAGTATAGGAAGACAGGGCATAGGCGAAAAACTGTTTTTT. Its translation is CASSIGRQGIGEKLFF.

This clonotype was seen a handful of times. The chain couples TRBV20-1 to TRBJ1-6, with a tentative D call TRBD1 (6 bases). The CDR3 totals 15 residues. V lost 1 base and J lost 9, with 16 bases in between. Germline V lookup: CDR1 DFQATT, CDR2 SNEGSKA (reference sequence). The CDR3 here is CSARADSQAFSPLHF. The CDR3, as DNA: TGCAGTGCTAGAGCGGACAGTCAGGCCTTTTCACCCCTCCACTTT.

This clonotype was seen a handful of times. V gene TRBV29-1 combines with J gene TRBJ1-2, with 8 bases fitting TRBD1. The V segment lost 3 bases and the J segment 6 bases; nucleotides outside the gene matches: 9. CDR1 SQVTM and CDR2 ANQGSEA come from the germline V gene. The CDR3 is 14 amino acids. The CDR3 DNA sequence: TGCAGCGTTGACCCGCGACAGGGGTCACATGGCTACACCTTC. Protein product: CSVDPRQGSHGYTF.